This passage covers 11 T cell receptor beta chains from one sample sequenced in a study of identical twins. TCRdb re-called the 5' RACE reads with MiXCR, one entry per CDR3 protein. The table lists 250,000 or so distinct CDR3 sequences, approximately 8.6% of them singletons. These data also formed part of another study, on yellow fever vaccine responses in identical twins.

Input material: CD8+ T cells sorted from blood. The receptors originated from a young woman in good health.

This CDR3 is CASSFFPKRGVENTEAFF. DNA for the CDR3: TGTGCCAGCAGCTTTTTCCCGAAGAGGGGGGTCGAGAACACTGAAGCTTTCTTT. V is TRBV11-1 and J is TRBJ1-1; tentatively, D is TRBD1 (6 bases). V was cut by 3 bases and J by 1 base, with 21 bases left in between. This CDR3 comprises 18 residues. CDR1 and CDR2 (germline): SGHAT, FQDESV (reference sequence). The whole variable domain, remainder taken from reference TRBV11-1 and TRBJ1-1, is EAEVAQSPRYKITEKSQAVAFWCDPISGHATLYWYRQILGQGPELLVQFQDESVVDDSQLPKDRFSAERLKGVDSTLKIQPAELGDSAMYLCASSFFPKRGVENTEAFFGQGTRLTVV.

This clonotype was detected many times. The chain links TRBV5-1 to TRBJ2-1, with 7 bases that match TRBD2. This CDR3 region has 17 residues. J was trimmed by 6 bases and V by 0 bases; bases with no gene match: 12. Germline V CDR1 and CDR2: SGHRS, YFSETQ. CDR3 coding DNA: TGCGCCAGCAGCTTGGAAGCAGGGAGGGCATTCGTCAATGAGCAGTTCTTC. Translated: CASSLEAGRAFVNEQFF.

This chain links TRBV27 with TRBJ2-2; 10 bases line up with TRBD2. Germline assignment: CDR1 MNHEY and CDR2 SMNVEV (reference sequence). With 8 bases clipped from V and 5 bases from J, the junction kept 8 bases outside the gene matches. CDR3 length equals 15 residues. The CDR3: CASYPSGSWTGELFF. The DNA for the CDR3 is TGTGCCAGCTACCCTAGCGGGAGTTGGACCGGGGAGCTGTTTTTT.

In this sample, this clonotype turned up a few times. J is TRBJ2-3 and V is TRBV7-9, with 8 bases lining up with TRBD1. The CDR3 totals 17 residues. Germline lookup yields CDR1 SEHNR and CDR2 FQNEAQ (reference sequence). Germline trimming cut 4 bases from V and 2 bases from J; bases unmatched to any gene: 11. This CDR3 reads CASSWRQGSTYTDTQYF. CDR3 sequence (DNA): TGTGCCAGCAGCTGGAGACAGGGGTCAACTTACACAGATACGCAGTATTTT.

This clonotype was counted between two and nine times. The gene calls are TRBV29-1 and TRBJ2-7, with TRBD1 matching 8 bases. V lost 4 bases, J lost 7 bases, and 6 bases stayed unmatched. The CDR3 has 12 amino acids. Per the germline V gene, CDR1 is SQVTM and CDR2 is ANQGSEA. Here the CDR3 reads CSVAGRGREQYF. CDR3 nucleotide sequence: TGCAGCGTTGCCGGCAGGGGGCGAGAGCAGTACTTC.

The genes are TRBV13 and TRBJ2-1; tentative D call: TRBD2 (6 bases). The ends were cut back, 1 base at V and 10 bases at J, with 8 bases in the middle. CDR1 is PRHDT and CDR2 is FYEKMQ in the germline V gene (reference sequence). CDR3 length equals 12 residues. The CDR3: CASSLALAEQFF. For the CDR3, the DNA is TGTGCCAGCAGCTTAGCGCTAGCGGAGCAGTTCTTC.

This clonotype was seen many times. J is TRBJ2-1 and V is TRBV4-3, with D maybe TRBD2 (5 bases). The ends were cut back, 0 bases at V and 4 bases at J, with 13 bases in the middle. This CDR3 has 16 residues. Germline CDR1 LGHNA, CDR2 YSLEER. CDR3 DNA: TGCGCCAGCAGCCAAGATTCTCCACCGGGGTACAATGAGCAGTTCTTC. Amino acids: CASSQDSPPGYNEQFF.

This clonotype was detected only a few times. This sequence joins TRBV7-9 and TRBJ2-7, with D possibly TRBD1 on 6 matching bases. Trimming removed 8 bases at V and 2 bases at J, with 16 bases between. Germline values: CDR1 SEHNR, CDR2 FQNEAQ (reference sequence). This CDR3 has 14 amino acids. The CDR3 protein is CASLLGGEAYEQYF. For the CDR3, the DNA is TGTGCCAGCTTACTAGGGGGTGAAGCCTACGAGCAGTACTTC.

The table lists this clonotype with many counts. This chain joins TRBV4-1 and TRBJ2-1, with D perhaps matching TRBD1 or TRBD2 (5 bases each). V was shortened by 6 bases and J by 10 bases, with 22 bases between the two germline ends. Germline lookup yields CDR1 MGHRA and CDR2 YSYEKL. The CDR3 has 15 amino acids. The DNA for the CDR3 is TGCGCCAGCAGGATGGGACCAGGCTTATTAGGGGAGCAGTTCTTC. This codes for CASRMGPGLLGEQFF.

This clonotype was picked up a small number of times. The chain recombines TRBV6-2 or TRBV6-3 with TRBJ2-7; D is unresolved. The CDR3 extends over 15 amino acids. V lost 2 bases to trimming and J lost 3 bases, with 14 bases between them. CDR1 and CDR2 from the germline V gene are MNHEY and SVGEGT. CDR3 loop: CASSYPEAVIYEQYF. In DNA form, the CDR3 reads TGTGCCAGCAGTTACCCAGAGGCTGTAATCTACGAGCAGTACTTC.

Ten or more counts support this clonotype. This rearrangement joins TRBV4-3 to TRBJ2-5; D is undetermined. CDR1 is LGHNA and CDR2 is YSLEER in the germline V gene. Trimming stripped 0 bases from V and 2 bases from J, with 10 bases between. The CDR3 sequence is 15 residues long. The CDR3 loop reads CASSQDRADQETQYF. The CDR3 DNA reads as TGCGCCAGCAGCCAAGATCGGGCTGATCAAGAGACCCAGTACTTC.